These 28 T cell receptor beta chains were all obtained from the same sample, sequenced in a study of blood T cell repertoires in COVID-19. Repertoires were generated with immunoSEQ multiplex PCR, while TCRdb's copy carries only in-frame clones and drops some. The sample contains around 380,000 clones, 70% to 90% of which appear only once. Sequenced: PBMCs or T cells enriched from blood (not recorded which). The receptors were sampled from a man aged 25-40 years who had recovered from COVID-19.

The count of this clone is one. The chain combines TRBV10-3 with TRBJ2-2; 13 bases fit TRBD2. V was clipped by 7 bases and J by 0 bases; unmatched bases: 8. The germline V gene has CDR1 ENHRY and CDR2 SYGVKD. CDR3 length: 18 residues. In DNA form, the CDR3 reads TGTGCCATCAACCTCGGGACTAGCGGGGCGACGAACACCGGGGAGCTGTTTTTT. Translated, it gives CAINLGTSGATNTGELFF.

In this sample, this clone turned up a few times. The genes are TRBV21-1 and TRBJ1-1; TRBD1, as called in the table, went unchecked against the DNA. TRBV21-1 is recorded as a pseudogene. The CDR3 runs 13 residues. CDR3 nucleotides: TGTGCCAGCAGCAAAGGACAGGCCCCAACATCAACTTTT. It yields the protein CASSKGQAPTSTF.

The chain combines TRBV3-1 (or the pseudogene TRBV3-2) with TRBJ2-7, with 8 positions matching TRBD2. The length of the CDR3 is 14 residues. V gave up 3 bases and J gave up 6 bases; unmatched junction bases: 7. Germline V gene sequence: CDR1 LGHDT, CDR2 YNNKEL (reference sequence). CDR3 DNA: TGTGCCAGCAGCCAGGCGGGGACTAGTCGCGAGCAGTACTTC. It specifies CASSQAGTSREQYF.

DNA for the CDR3: TGTGCCATCTCGGCAGGGGTTGGGGGCTACACCTTC. Translation gives CAISAGVGGYTF. The V and J genes are TRBV10-3 and TRBJ1-2; possibly TRBD1 for D (6 bases). The CDR3 covers 12 residues. V lost 8 bases to trimming and J lost 8 bases, with 15 bases between them. The germline V gene has CDR1 ENHRY and CDR2 SYGVKD.

The V gene is TRBV5-4, the J gene TRBJ2-7; 9 nucleotides line up with TRBD2. V shed 0 bases and J 2 bases; nucleotides not matched to a gene: 3. Germline V gives CDR1 SGHNT, CDR2 YYREEE (reference sequence). This CDR3 has 15 residues. This CDR3 is CASSLGGGATYEQYF. The CDR3 region has the DNA TGTGCCAGCAGCTTGGGCGGGGGGGCCACCTACGAGCAGTACTTC.

V is TRBV18 and J is TRBJ1-3; TRBD1 matches 12 bases. J gave up 0 bases and V 3 bases, and 3 bases lay outside the gene matches. Germline loops: CDR1 KGHSH, CDR2 LQKENI. The CDR3 has 17 residues. CDR3 nucleotides: TGTGCCAGCTCACCGGGGACAGGGGGCAGCTCTGGAAACACCATATATTTT. It specifies CASSPGTGGSSGNTIYF.

This clone was detected only a few times. The sample holds other DNA sequences that translate to the same CDR3. The chain has TRBV5-1 and TRBJ1-4, with a possible D match to TRBD1 (5 bases). The CDR3 totals 14 residues. The V gene lost 0 bases and the J gene lost 2 bases, with 5 bases spanning the gap. Looked up from germline, CDR1 is SGHRS and CDR2 is YFSETQ. The CDR3 reads CASSLGQTNEKLFF. The DNA for the CDR3 is TGCGCCAGCAGCTTGGGACAGACTAATGAAAAACTGTTTTTT.

The rearrangement joins TRBV6-5 to TRBJ2-2; perhaps TRBD1 as D (6 bases). CDR1 and CDR2 (germline): MNHEY, SVGAGI. This CDR3 is 14 amino acids long. Trimming removed 6 bases at V and 1 base at J, with 9 bases between. In DNA, the CDR3 is TGTGCCAGCAGGAACAGGGAGAACACCGGGGAGCTGTTTTTT. As protein: CASRNRENTGELFF.

The chain has TRBV7-2 and TRBJ2-3, with 7 bases matching TRBD1. Per the germline V gene, CDR1 is SGHTA and CDR2 is FQGNSA. Trimming took 2 bases from V and 7 from J; bases not matched to a gene: 6. The CDR3 has 14 amino acids. The DNA of the CDR3 is TGTGCCAGCAGCTTACCGACAGGGCGCCATACGCAGTATTTT. It codes for CASSLPTGRHTQYF. The full variable domain, completed using reference TRBV7-2 and TRBJ2-3, is GAGVSQSPSNKVTEKGKDVELRCDPISGHTALYWYRQSLGQGLEFLIYFQGNSAPDKSGLPSDRFSAERTGGSVSTLTIQRTQQEDSAVYLCASSLPTGRHTQYFGPGTRLTVL.

This chain links TRBV10-1 with TRBJ1-1, with 7 bases that match TRBD1. The CDR3 covers 13 residues. The germline CDR1 and CDR2 sequences are WNHNN and SYGVQD (reference sequence). Germline trimming cut 10 bases from V and 5 bases from J; bases unmatched to any gene: 10. As DNA, the CDR3 is TGCGCCACCCGACAGGGAGAAGGAACTGAAGCTTTCTTT. Translated: CATRQGEGTEAFF.

The V and J genes are TRBV6-5 and TRBJ1-2; 9 bases map to TRBD1. CDR3 length: 15 amino acids. CDR1 and CDR2 from the germline V gene are MNHEY and SVGAGI. V lost 0 bases and J lost 8; bases outside the gene matches: 7. The CDR3, as DNA: TGTGCCAGCAGTTACTCGAGACAGGGGGTGTCGGGCTACACCTTC. Its translation: CASSYSRQGVSGYTF.

The J gene is TRBJ2-3, the V gene TRBV6-2 or TRBV6-3, with 7 bases identical to TRBD1. The germline CDR1 and CDR2 sequences are MNHEY and SVGEGT. The CDR3 length is 13 residues. J lost 8 bases, V lost 6 bases, and 8 bases had no gene match. CDR3 DNA: TGTGCCAGCAGCGTAGGATACAGGGGTACGCAGTATTTT. Its translation is CASSVGYRGTQYF.

V is TRBV5-6 and J is TRBJ2-3; 11 positions agree with TRBD1. The germline V gene has CDR1 SGHDT and CDR2 YYEEEE. The V gene end was trimmed by 2 bases and the J gene end by 6 bases; junction bases not matched to a gene: 11. This CDR3 is 17 amino acids long. The CDR3 DNA reads TGTGCCAGCAGCTTAGGTGGGACAGGGGGTCTGTTGGATACGCAGTATTTT. Protein product: CASSLGGTGGLLDTQYF.

V usage is TRBV6-6 and J usage is TRBJ1-5; 9 nucleotides agree with TRBD1. Germline assignment: CDR1 MNHNY and CDR2 SVGAGI (reference sequence). The CDR3 runs to 14 residues. V was clipped by 6 bases and J by 5 bases; unmatched bases: 5. CDR3 sequence reads: CASRAGQGDQPQHF. The CDR3 DNA is TGTGCCAGCAGAGCGGGACAGGGAGATCAGCCCCAGCATTTT.

The chain joins TRBV19 to TRBJ1-1; 9 positions agree with TRBD1. The V gene end was trimmed by 7 bases and the J gene end by 5 bases; junction bases not matched to a gene: 11. This CDR3 spans 15 amino acids. Germline V CDR1 and CDR2: LNHDA, SQIVND (reference sequence). The CDR3 is CASNEQGARGTEAFF. The CDR3 DNA reads TGTGCCAGTAATGAACAGGGGGCGAGGGGAACTGAAGCTTTCTTT. Supplemented by reference TRBV19 and TRBJ1-1, the full variable domain reads DGGITQSPKYLFRKEGQNVTLSCEQNLNHDAMYWYRQDPGQGLRLIYYSQIVNDFQKGDIAEGYSVSREKKESFPLTVTSAQKNPTAFYLCASNEQGARGTEAFFGQGTRLTVV.

The chain links TRBV5-1 to TRBJ2-1; TRBD2 might be the D (6 bases). The CDR3 has 12 residues. Germline V CDR1 and CDR2: SGHRS, YFSETQ. Trimming pared 4 bases from V and 11 bases from J, leaving 13 bases between. The chain's CDR3 is CASSASGTQQFF. CDR3 nucleotide sequence: TGCGCCAGCAGCGCCTCCGGGACTCAGCAGTTCTTC.

V gene TRBV4-2 combines with J gene TRBJ2-5, with TRBD2 matching over 12 bases. Germline assignment: CDR1 LGHNA and CDR2 YNFKEQ. Germline trimming cut 1 base from V and 2 bases from J; bases unmatched to any gene: 2. This CDR3 spans 16 amino acids. CDR3 nucleotides: TGTGCCAGCAGCCAAGTAACTAGCGGGGGGCAAGAGACCCAGTACTTC. Translated: CASSQVTSGGQETQYF.

V usage is TRBV11-2 and J usage is TRBJ1-1, with TRBD1 as a possible D gene (5 bases). This CDR3 has 14 amino acids. Germline assignment: CDR1 SGHAT and CDR2 FQNNGV. Deletions cut 5 bases from V and 1 base from J, with 11 bases between. CDR3 DNA sequence: TGTGCCAGCAGCACCTTTGACAGGAACACTGAAGCTTTCTTT. Amino acids: CASSTFDRNTEAFF.

This chain uses TRBV4-1 with TRBJ1-1; 7 bases agree with TRBD1. Germline V CDR1 and CDR2: MGHRA, YSYEKL. The CDR3 loop spans 14 amino acids. V lost 8 bases, J lost 11 bases, and 17 bases stayed unmatched. In DNA form, the CDR3 reads TGCGCCAGCCGACCACCGGGACAGTACTTGAAGGCTTTCTTT. Protein: CASRPPGQYLKAFF.

V is TRBV2 and J is TRBJ2-1; the match to TRBD1 covers 9 bases. J was trimmed by 7 bases and V by 5 bases; bases with no gene match: 3. The germline gives CDR1 SNHLY, CDR2 FYNNEI. This CDR3 is built from 13 residues. The CDR3 spells CASSNDRGNEQFF. Written as DNA, the CDR3 is TGTGCCAGCAGTAACGACAGGGGGAATGAGCAGTTCTTC.

The chain links TRBV2 to TRBJ2-7; TRBD1 matches 9 bases. This CDR3 contains 13 residues. V was pared by 11 bases and J by 6 bases, with 11 bases of the junction left unmatched. Per the germline V gene, CDR1 is SNHLY and CDR2 is FYNNEI. The DNA of the CDR3 is TGTGCCGTCCTAGGGACAGGGTCATCCGAGCAGTACTTC. Protein product: CAVLGTGSSEQYF.

The chain joins TRBV30 to TRBJ2-6; TRBD1 matches 7 bases. From germline, CDR1 is GTSNPN and CDR2 SVGIG (reference sequence). J gave up 1 base and V 4 bases, and 10 bases lay outside the gene matches. The CDR3 sequence is 17 residues long. CDR3 sequence: CAWTHRQGVSGANVLTF. In nucleotides, the CDR3 is TGTGCCTGGACTCATCGACAGGGTGTTTCTGGGGCCAACGTCCTGACTTTC.

This rearrangement joins TRBV27 to TRBJ2-5; D is perhaps TRBD1 (6 bases). Germline CDR1 MNHEY, CDR2 SMNVEV (reference sequence). The V gene lost 2 bases and the J gene lost 1 base, with 14 bases spanning the gap. CDR3 length: 16 residues. The CDR3 DNA is TGTGCCAGCAGTTTAGTTGCAAGGGGGTTCCAAGAGACCCAGTACTTC. Its translation: CASSLVARGFQETQYF.

In DNA, the CDR3 is TGTGCCAGTAGTTCCCACACGAACACTGAAGCTTTCTTT. Protein sequence: CASSSHTNTEAFF. This chain links TRBV19 with TRBJ1-1; D unresolved. The CDR3 runs to 13 residues. CDR1 is LNHDA and CDR2 is SQIVND in the germline V gene (reference sequence). Trimming took off 5 bases at V and 1 base at J, with 8 bases between the two ends. The full variable domain, its missing parts supplied by reference TRBV19 and TRBJ1-1, is DGGITQSPKYLFRKEGQNVTLSCEQNLNHDAMYWYRQDPGQGLRLIYYSQIVNDFQKGDIAEGYSVSREKKESFPLTVTSAQKNPTAFYLCASSSHTNTEAFFGQGTRLTVV.

The gene calls are TRBV5-6 and TRBJ1-1; D remains unclear. V was trimmed by 4 bases and J by 3 bases, leaving 10 bases between them. The CDR3 is 13 residues long. The germline V gene encodes CDR1 SGHDT and CDR2 YYEEEE. The CDR3 DNA is TGTGCCAGCAGCAGCCAGGTTCACACTGAAGCTTTCTTT. Translating gives CASSSQVHTEAFF.

This chain uses TRBV30 with TRBJ1-2; D is unclear. Germline V gives CDR1 GTSNPN, CDR2 SVGIG (reference sequence). This CDR3 spans 12 amino acids. With 3 bases removed from V and 1 base from J, the gap between germline ends came to 6 bases. The CDR3 DNA reads as TGTGCCTGGAGCAGGATTAACTATGGCTACACCTTC. This translates into CAWSRINYGYTF.

The rearrangement uses TRBV7-9 and TRBJ2-1, with 7 bases aligning to TRBD2. The V and J ends lost 3 bases and 7 bases, in that order; junction bases with no gene match: 6. The CDR3 runs 14 residues. Germline V gene data show CDR1 as SEHNR and CDR2 as FQNEAQ (reference sequence). CDR3 nucleotide sequence: TGTGCCAGCAGCTTGGGGGGGAGGAGGAATGAGCAGTTCTTC. Amino acid sequence: CASSLGGRRNEQFF.

The chain uses TRBV7-2 and TRBJ2-2, with 9 positions matching TRBD1. The CDR3 totals 16 residues. CDR1 and CDR2 from the germline V gene are SGHTA and FQGNSA. Trimming cost V 4 bases and J 6 bases; bases outside gene matches: 9. In nucleotides, the CDR3 is TGTGCCAGCAGCTGGGGGACAGGGAGGGTTCCCGGGGAGCTGTTTTTT. This encodes CASSWGTGRVPGELFF.